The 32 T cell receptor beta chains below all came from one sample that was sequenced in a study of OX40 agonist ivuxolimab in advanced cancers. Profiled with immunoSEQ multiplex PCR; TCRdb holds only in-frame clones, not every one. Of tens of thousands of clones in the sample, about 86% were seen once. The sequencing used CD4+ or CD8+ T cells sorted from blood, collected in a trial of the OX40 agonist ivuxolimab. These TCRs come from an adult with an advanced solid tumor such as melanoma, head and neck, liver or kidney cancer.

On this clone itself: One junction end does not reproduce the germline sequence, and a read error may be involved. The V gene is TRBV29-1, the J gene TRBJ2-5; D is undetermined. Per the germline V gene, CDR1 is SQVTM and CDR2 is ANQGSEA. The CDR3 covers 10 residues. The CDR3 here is CSVEEGILNF. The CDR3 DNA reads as TGCAGCGTTGAGGAAGGGATTCTTAACTTC.

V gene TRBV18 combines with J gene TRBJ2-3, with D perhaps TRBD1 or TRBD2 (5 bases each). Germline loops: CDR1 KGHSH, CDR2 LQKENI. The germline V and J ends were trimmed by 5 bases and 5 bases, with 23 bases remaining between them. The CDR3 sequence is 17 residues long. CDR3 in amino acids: CASSYSWTAGSRDTQYF. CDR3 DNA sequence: TGTGCCAGCTCATACTCCTGGACGGCAGGGAGTCGAGATACGCAGTATTTT.

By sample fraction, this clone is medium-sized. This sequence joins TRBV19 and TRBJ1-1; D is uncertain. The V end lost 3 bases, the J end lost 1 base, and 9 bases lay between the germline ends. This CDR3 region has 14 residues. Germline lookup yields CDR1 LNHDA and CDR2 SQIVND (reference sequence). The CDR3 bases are TGTGCCAGTAGTATGATTTGGGGGAACACTGAAGCTTTCTTT. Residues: CASSMIWGNTEAFF.

CDR3 loop: CASSLWEASTDTQYF. The CDR3 nucleotides read TGCGCCAGCAGCTTATGGGAAGCCAGCACAGATACGCAGTATTTT. V gene TRBV5-1 combines with J gene TRBJ2-3; D gene unclear. Deletions cut 2 bases from V and 0 bases from J, with 10 bases between. Germline CDR1 reads SGHRS; CDR2 reads YFSETQ. The CDR3 has 15 residues.

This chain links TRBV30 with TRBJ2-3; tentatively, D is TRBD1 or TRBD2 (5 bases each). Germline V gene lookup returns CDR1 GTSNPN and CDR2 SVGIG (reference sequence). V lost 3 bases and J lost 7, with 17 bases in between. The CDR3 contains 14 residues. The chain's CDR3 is CAWSPGGGRNTQYF. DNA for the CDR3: TGTGCCTGGAGCCCAGGTGGGGGAAGGAATACGCAGTATTTT.

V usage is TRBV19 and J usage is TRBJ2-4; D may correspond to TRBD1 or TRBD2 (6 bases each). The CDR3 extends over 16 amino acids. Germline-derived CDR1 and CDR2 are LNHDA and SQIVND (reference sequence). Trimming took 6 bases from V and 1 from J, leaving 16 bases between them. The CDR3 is CASRVTGSGAKNIQYF. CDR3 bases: TGTGCCAGTAGAGTAACAGGGAGCGGGGCCAAAAACATTCAGTACTTC.

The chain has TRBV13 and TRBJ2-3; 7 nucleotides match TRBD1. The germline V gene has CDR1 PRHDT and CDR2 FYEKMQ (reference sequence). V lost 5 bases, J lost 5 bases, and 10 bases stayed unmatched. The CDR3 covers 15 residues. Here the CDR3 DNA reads TGTGCCAGCAGCGCCCACAGGGGTTCAATAGATACGCAGTATTTT. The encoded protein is CASSAHRGSIDTQYF.

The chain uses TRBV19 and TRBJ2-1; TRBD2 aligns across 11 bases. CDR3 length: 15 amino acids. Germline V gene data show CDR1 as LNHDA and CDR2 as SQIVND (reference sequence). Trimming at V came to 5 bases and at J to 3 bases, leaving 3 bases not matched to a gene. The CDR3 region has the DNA TGTGCCAGTAGTCTCGGGACTAGCGGCTACAATGAGCAGTTCTTC. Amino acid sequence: CASSLGTSGYNEQFF.

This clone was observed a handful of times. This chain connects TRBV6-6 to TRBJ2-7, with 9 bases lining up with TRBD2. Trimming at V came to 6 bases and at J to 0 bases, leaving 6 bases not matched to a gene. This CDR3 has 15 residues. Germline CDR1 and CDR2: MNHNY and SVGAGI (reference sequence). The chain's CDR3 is CASRRTSANSYEQYF. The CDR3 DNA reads TGTGCCAGCAGAAGGACTAGCGCAAACTCCTACGAGCAGTACTTC.

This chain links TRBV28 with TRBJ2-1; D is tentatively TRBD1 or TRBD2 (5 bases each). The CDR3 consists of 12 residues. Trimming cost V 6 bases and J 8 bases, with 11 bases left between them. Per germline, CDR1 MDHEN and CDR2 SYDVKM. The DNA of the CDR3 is TGTGCCAGCAGGACTACCAGGGATGAGCAGTTCTTC. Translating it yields CASRTTRDEQFF.

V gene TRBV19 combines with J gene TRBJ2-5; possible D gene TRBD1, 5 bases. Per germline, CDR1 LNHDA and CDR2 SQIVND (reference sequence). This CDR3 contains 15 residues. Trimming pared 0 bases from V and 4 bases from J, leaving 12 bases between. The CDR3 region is CASSIDPAGRETQYF. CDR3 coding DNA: TGTGCCAGTAGTATAGATCCGGCAGGGCGAGAGACCCAGTACTTC.

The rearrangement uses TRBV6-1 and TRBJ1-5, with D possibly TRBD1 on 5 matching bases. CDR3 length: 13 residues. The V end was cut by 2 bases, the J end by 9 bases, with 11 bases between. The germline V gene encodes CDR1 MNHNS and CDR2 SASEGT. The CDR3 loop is CASSERRGRPQHF. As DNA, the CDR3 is TGTGCCAGCAGTGAACGAAGGGGCCGGCCCCAGCATTTT.

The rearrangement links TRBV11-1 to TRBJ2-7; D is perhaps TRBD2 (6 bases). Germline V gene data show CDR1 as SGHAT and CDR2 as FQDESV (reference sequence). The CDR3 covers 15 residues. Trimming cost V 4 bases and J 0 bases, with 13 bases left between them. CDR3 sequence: CASSSGTWGSYEQYF. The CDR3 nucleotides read TGTGCCAGCAGCTCTGGGACTTGGGGCTCCTACGAGCAGTACTTC.

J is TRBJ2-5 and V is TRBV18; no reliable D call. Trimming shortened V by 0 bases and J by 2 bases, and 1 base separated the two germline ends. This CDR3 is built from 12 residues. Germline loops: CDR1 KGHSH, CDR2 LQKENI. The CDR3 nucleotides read TGTGCCAGCTCACCACCTCAAGAGACCCAGTACTTC. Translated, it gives CASSPPQETQYF.

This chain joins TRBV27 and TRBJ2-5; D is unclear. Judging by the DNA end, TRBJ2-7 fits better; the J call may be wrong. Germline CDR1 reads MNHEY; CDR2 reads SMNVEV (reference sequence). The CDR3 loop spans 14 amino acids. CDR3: CASSLGLSSYEQYF. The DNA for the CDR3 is TGTGCCAGCAGCCTGGGGTTAAGCTCCTACGAGCAGTACTTC.

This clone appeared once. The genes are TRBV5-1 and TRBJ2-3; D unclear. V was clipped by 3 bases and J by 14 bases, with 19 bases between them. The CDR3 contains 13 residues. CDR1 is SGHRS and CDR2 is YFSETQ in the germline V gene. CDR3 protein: CASSSSAPPVWYF. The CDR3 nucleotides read TGCGCCAGCAGCTCCTCGGCCCCGCCTGTATGGTATTTT.

As DNA, the CDR3 is TGCGCCAGCAGCTTGGTACCAAAGGAGGACACTGAAGCTTTCTTT. Translation gives CASSLVPKEDTEAFF. The chain recombines TRBV5-1 with TRBJ1-1; D gene unclear. CDR3 length: 15 amino acids. Deletions cut 0 bases from V and 3 bases from J, with 12 bases between. Germline lookup yields CDR1 SGHRS and CDR2 YFSETQ.

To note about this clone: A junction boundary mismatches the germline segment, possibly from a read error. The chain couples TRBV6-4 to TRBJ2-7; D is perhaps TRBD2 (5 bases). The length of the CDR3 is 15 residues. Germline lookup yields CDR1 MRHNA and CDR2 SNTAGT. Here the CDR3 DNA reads TGTGCCAGCAGGGACTTTCTGGATAGCTCCTACGAGCAGTACTTC. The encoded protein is CASRDFLDSSYEQYF.

Here the CDR3 DNA reads TGTGCCAGCAGTTTAACAGGACTAGCGGCCTCCGGGGAGCAGTACTTC. Its protein is CASSLTGLAASGEQYF. This sequence joins TRBV11-3 and TRBJ2-7, with 10 positions matching TRBD2. V was clipped by 6 bases and J by 7 bases; unmatched bases: 15. CDR1 and CDR2 (germline): SGHNT, YENEEA. CDR3 length equals 16 residues.

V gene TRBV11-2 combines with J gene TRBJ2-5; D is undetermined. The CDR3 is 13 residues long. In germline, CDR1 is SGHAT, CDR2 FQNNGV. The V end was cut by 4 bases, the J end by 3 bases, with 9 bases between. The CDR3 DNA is TGTGCCAGCAGCTACCAGAACAAAGAGACCCAGTACTTC. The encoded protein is CASSYQNKETQYF.

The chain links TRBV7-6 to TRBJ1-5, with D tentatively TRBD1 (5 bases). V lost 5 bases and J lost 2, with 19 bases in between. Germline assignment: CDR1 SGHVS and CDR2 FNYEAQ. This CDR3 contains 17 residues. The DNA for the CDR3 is TGTGCCAGCAGCCCCAACCCTCAGGGCTATCGCAATCAGCCCCAGCATTTT. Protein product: CASSPNPQGYRNQPQHF.

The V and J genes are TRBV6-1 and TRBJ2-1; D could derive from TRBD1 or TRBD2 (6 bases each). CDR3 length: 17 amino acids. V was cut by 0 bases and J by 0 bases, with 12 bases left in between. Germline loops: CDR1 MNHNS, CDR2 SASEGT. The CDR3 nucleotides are TGTGCCAGCAGTGAAGCGATACAGGGACTCTCCTACAATGAGCAGTTCTTC. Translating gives CASSEAIQGLSYNEQFF.

CDR3 in DNA: TGCGCCAGCAGCCTTCGGGACTCCGGGCTCAGCCCCCAGCATTTT. Protein product: CASSLRDSGLSPQHF. The chain combines TRBV4-1 with TRBJ1-5; TRBD1 might be the D (5 bases). V shed 4 bases and J shed 10 bases, with 20 bases lying between them. Germline V gives CDR1 MGHRA, CDR2 YSYEKL. This CDR3 has 15 amino acids.

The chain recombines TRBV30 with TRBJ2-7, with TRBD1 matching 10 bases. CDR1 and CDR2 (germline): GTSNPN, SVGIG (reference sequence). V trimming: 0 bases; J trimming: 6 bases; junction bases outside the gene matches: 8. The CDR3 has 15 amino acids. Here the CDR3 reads CAWSVLDRGLGEQYF. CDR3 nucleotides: TGTGCCTGGAGTGTACTTGACAGGGGGCTCGGCGAGCAGTACTTC.

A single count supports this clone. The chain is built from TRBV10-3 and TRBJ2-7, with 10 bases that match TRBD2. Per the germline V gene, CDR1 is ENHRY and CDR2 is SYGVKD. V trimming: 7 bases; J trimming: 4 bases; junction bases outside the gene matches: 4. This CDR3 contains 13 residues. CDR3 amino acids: CAITPSGRYEQYF. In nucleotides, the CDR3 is TGTGCCATCACCCCTAGCGGGAGATACGAGCAGTACTTC.

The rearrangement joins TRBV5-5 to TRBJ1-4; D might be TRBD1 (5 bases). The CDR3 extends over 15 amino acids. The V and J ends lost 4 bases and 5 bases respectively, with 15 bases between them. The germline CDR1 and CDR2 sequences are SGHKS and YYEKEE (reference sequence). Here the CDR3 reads CASSQGAGSNEKLFF. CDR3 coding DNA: TGTGCCAGCAGCCAAGGGGCAGGGAGCAATGAAAAACTGTTTTTT.

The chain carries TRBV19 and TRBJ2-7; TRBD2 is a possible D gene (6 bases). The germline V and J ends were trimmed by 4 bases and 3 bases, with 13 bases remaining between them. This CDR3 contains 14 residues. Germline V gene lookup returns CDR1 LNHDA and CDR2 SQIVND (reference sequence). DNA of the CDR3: TGTGCCAGTAGTACCCGGGGGAGCGGCTACGAGCAGTACTTC. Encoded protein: CASSTRGSGYEQYF.

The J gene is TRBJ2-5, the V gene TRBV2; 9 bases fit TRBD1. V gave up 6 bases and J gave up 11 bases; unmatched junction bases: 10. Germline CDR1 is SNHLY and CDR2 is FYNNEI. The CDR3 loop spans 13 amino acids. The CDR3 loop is CASRGDRAGEQYF. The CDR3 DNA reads TGTGCCAGCAGGGGGGACAGGGCGGGAGAGCAGTACTTC.

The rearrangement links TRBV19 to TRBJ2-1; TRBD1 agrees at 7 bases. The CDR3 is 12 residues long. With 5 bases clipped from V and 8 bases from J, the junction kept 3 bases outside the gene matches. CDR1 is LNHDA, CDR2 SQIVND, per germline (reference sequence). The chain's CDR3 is CASSDRVYEQFF. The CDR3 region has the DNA TGTGCCAGTAGTGACAGGGTTTATGAGCAGTTCTTC.

The CDR3 loop reads CASSPGLNTEAFF. In nucleotides, the CDR3 is TGTGCCAGCAGCCCGGGTCTGAACACTGAAGCTTTCTTT. V and J are TRBV5-4 and TRBJ1-1; the D is unclear. The V gene's germline CDR1 is SGHNT and CDR2 YYREEE (reference sequence). The germline V and J ends were trimmed by 4 bases and 0 bases, with 7 bases remaining between them. The CDR3 covers 13 residues.

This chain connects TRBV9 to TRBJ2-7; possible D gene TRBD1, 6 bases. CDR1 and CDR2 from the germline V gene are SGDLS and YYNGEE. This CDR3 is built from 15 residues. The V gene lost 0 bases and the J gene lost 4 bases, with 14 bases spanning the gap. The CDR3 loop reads CASSVAAGVGYEQYF. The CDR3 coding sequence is TGTGCCAGCAGCGTAGCCGCAGGGGTTGGTTACGAGCAGTACTTC.

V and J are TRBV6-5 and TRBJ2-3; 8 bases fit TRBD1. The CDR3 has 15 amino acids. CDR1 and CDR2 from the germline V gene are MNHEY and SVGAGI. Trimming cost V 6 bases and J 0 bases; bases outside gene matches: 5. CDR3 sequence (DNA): TGTGCCAGCAGACTGGACAGGGCTAGCACAGATACGCAGTATTTT. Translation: CASRLDRASTDTQYF.